This T cell receptor beta chain was identified during a study of T and B cells in COVID-19 patients. A few counts support this clonotype. In germline, CDR1 is WSHSY, CDR2 SAAADI. V gave up 6 bases and J gave up 0 bases; unmatched junction bases: 12. This CDR3 spans 17 amino acids. Multiplex PCR with BIOMED2 TRB-A/B primer pools amplified TRB rearrangements. Each CDR3 protein is one row after TCRdb ran MiXCR on the multiplex PCR reads. The sample records some 13,000 distinct CDR3 sequences, roughly 25% being singletons. TRB was amplified from around 250-500 ng of blood genomic DNA. This chain connects TRBV10-2 to TRBJ2-3, with TRBD2 matching 7 bases. The sample taken for sequencing was blood. This sequence originates from a human donor who had recovered from COVID-19. CDR3 DNA sequence: TGCGCCAGCAGAATGCCCCCCGGGGGGTCTAGCACAGATACGCAGTATTTT. Translated, it gives CASRMPPGGSSTDTQYF.